This T cell receptor beta chain originates from a study of blood T cell repertoires in COVID-19. Turning to this clone: Distinct nucleotide sequences in the sample also encode this CDR3.

Germline loops: CDR1 SNHLY, CDR2 FYNNEI. V lost 5 bases and J lost 6; bases outside the gene matches: 3. The CDR3 runs 12 residues. Source study methods: How many nucleated cells were present was estimated from reference gene primer amplification. Data came from immunoSEQ multiplex PCR; TCRdb stores just in-frame clones and leaves some out. V, J and clone size are those of that table, while D and trimming were read from the DNA. Of over 200,000 clones listed, roughly 84% are singletons. The participants were between about 18 and 90 years old and came from some 23 US areas. This chain uses TRBV2 with TRBJ1-2; TRBD1 agrees at 7 bases. This sequence originates from a middle-aged woman who had recovered from COVID-19. Sequences were obtained from PBMCs or T cells enriched from blood (not recorded which). This CDR3 reads CASSLQGNGYTF. CDR3 nucleotide sequence: TGTGCCAGCAGTTTACAGGGGAATGGCTACACCTTC.